The next 16 T cell receptor beta chains were all read from a single sample in a study of OX40 agonist ivuxolimab in advanced cancers. The method was immunoSEQ multiplex PCR; TCRdb's version includes in-frame clones alone and lacks a portion of them. Among approximately 64,000 clones listed, approximately 90% were seen once. Sequencing used CD4+ or CD8+ T cells sorted from blood, obtained in a trial of the OX40 agonist ivuxolimab. These TCRs come from an adult with an advanced solid tumor such as melanoma, head and neck, liver or kidney cancer.

Comments on this clone: At one boundary the junction diverges from the germline segment, which might be a read error. The chain employs TRBV10-3 and TRBJ2-7; 8 nucleotides match TRBD2. This CDR3 is built from 13 residues. The germline V gene encodes CDR1 ENHRY and CDR2 SYGVKD. CDR3 DNA sequence: TGTGCCATCAGTGAAAGCCTAGCGGGCATTGGGAACTTC. Encoded protein: CAISESLAGIGNF.

The chain joins TRBV4-1 to TRBJ2-2; D assignment may be TRBD1 or TRBD2 (6 bases each). In germline, CDR1 is MGHRA, CDR2 YSYEKL. Trimming took off 0 bases at V and 6 bases at J, with 14 bases between the two ends. The length of the CDR3 is 16 residues. CDR3 residues: CASSQEGGGTPGELFF. The CDR3, as DNA: TGCGCCAGCAGCCAAGAGGGGGGCGGGACCCCCGGGGAGCTGTTTTTT.

The gene calls are TRBV19 and TRBJ2-2; no reliable D call. Germline V lookup: CDR1 LNHDA, CDR2 SQIVND (reference sequence). CDR3 length: 14 amino acids. V was clipped by 7 bases and J by 1 base, with 10 bases between them. CDR3 residues: CASTLSQNTGELFF. The CDR3 nucleotides are TGTGCCAGTACACTGTCACAGAACACCGGGGAGCTGTTTTTT.

The chain couples TRBV10-3 to TRBJ2-7; 8 bases fit TRBD1. With 10 bases clipped from V and 0 bases from J, the junction kept 8 bases outside the gene matches. This CDR3 is built from 14 residues. The V gene's germline CDR1 is ENHRY and CDR2 SYGVKD. CDR3 sequence: CATTGVDSSYEQYF. CDR3 DNA sequence: TGTGCCACGACAGGGGTCGACAGCTCCTACGAGCAGTACTTC.

The chain carries TRBV5-1 and TRBJ2-1, with D possibly TRBD2 on 6 matching bases. Germline lookup yields CDR1 SGHRS and CDR2 YFSETQ. Trimming left V 0 bases short and J 5 bases short, with 12 bases between. The CDR3 covers 15 residues. CDR3 residues: CASSLGGTANNEQFF. The CDR3 bases are TGCGCCAGCAGCTTGGGGGGGACTGCTAACAATGAGCAGTTCTTC.

This clone has a handful of counts. The chain is built from TRBV7-8 and TRBJ2-6; 9 bases match TRBD2. Trimming at V came to 1 base and at J to 2 bases, leaving 3 bases not matched to a gene. The CDR3 spans 17 residues. Looked up from germline, CDR1 is SGHVS and CDR2 is FQNEAQ. CDR3 coding DNA: TGTGCCAGCAGCTTAGGTGGCGGGAGGGCTGGGGCCAACGTCCTGACTTTC. Residues: CASSLGGGRAGANVLTF.

CDR3 nucleotides: TGTGCCAGCTCACCACCTGGGAACTCTGGAAACACCATATATTTT. It codes for CASSPPGNSGNTIYF. The chain combines TRBV18 with TRBJ1-3; the D is unclear. The V end was cut by 0 bases, the J end by 0 bases, with 6 bases between. The CDR3 length is 15 residues. CDR1 is KGHSH and CDR2 is LQKENI in the germline V gene.

This rearrangement joins TRBV9 to TRBJ2-2; D uncertain. The CDR3 contains 14 residues. V gave up 4 bases and J gave up 2 bases, with 9 bases separating them. Looked up from germline, CDR1 is SGDLS and CDR2 is YYNGEE. The CDR3 nucleotides read TGTGCCAGCAGCCCGGAGAGAAACACCGGGGAGCTGTTTTTT. Translated, it gives CASSPERNTGELFF.

The sample holds one count of this clone. The chain has TRBV2 and TRBJ2-1, with 10 bases fitting TRBD1. The V gene end was trimmed by 6 bases and the J gene end by 4 bases; junction bases not matched to a gene: 9. In germline, CDR1 is SNHLY, CDR2 FYNNEI. The CDR3 is made up of 16 amino acids. The CDR3 region is CASRATGTGAYNEQFF. The CDR3 DNA reads TGTGCCAGCAGAGCTACCGGGACAGGGGCGTACAATGAGCAGTTCTTC.

The V and J genes are TRBV10-3 and TRBJ2-7; 7 bases fit TRBD1. Germline CDR1 ENHRY, CDR2 SYGVKD. The ends lost 6 bases at V and 1 base at J; junction bases unmatched: 6. The CDR3 totals 14 residues. CDR3 in amino acids: CAISPDRNSYEQYF. The CDR3 nucleotides read TGTGCCATCAGCCCGGACAGGAATTCCTACGAGCAGTACTTC.

This clone is medium-sized (0.01 to 0.1%) by share. The rearrangement links TRBV9 to TRBJ2-6; TRBD1 might be the D (7 bases). Deletions cut 3 bases from V and 2 bases from J, with 18 bases between. The CDR3 contains 18 residues. Germline V gives CDR1 SGDLS, CDR2 YYNGEE. CDR3 amino acids: CASSARRAGGTGANVLTF. The CDR3 DNA reads TGTGCCAGCAGCGCGAGGAGGGCAGGGGGTACTGGGGCCAACGTCCTGACTTTC.

This chain links TRBV10-3 with TRBJ2-5; D is unclear. Germline lookup yields CDR1 ENHRY and CDR2 SYGVKD. This CDR3 region has 14 residues. V was clipped by 2 bases and J by 2 bases, with 9 bases between them. The CDR3 here is CAISERADQETQYF. CDR3 in DNA: TGTGCCATCAGTGAGAGGGCAGATCAAGAGACCCAGTACTTC.

The chain carries TRBV28 and TRBJ2-5, with 9 nucleotides matching TRBD1. The CDR3 contains 15 residues. The germline V gene encodes CDR1 MDHEN and CDR2 SYDVKM. V lost 3 bases, J lost 6 bases, and 8 bases stayed unmatched. The CDR3 nucleotides read TGTGCCAGCAGTTTCCATCGGGACAGGGCGAAGACCCAGTACTTC. This sequence encodes CASSFHRDRAKTQYF.

The J gene is TRBJ2-3, the V gene TRBV5-4, with D tentatively TRBD2 (6 bases). Per the germline V gene, CDR1 is SGHNT and CDR2 is YYREEE (reference sequence). V lost 0 bases and J 2 bases, leaving 13 bases between the germline ends. There are 16 residues in the CDR3. The CDR3 nucleotides are TGTGCCAGCAGCTTGGCCAAGGTAGCGGTCACAGATACGCAGTATTTT. The encoded protein is CASSLAKVAVTDTQYF.

The chain carries TRBV4-1 and TRBJ2-7, with D unclear. Trimming removed 0 bases from V and 4 bases from J, with 16 bases in between. Germline CDR1 is MGHRA and CDR2 is YSYEKL. CDR3 size: 16 residues. CDR3 nucleotide sequence: TGCGCCAGCAGCCAAGAGGTGGTAAGGGCCGGGTACGAGCAGTACTTC. Its translation is CASSQEVVRAGYEQYF.

The genes are TRBV6-5 and TRBJ1-2; D is ambiguous. The CDR3 has 12 residues. Germline values: CDR1 MNHEY, CDR2 SVGAGI. V lost 6 bases, J lost 3 bases, and 8 bases lay in between. The CDR3 loop is CASSSPDYGYTF. CDR3 DNA: TGTGCCAGCAGCTCCCCCGACTATGGCTACACCTTC.